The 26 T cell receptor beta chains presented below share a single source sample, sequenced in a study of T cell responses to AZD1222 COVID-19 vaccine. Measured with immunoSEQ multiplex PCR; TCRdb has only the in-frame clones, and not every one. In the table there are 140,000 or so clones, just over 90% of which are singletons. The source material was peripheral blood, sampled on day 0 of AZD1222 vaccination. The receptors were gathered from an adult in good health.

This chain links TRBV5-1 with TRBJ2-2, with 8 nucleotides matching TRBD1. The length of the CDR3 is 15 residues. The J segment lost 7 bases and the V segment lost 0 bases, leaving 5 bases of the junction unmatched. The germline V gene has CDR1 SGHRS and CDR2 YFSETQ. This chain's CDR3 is CASSLVQGAVGELFF. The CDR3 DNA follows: TGCGCCAGCAGCTTGGTTCAGGGGGCCGTCGGGGAGCTGTTTTTT.

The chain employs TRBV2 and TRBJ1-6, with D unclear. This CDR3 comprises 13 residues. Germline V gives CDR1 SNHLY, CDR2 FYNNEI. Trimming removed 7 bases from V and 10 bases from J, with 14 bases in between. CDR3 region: CASIWTESSPLHF. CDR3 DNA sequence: TGTGCCAGCATTTGGACCGAAAGCTCACCCCTCCACTTT. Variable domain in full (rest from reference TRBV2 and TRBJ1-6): EPEVTQTPSHQVTQMGQEVILRCVPISNHLYFYWYRQILGQKVEFLVSFYNNEISEKSEIFDDQFSVERPDGSNFTLKIRSTKLEDSAMYFCASIWTESSPLHFGNGTRLTVT.

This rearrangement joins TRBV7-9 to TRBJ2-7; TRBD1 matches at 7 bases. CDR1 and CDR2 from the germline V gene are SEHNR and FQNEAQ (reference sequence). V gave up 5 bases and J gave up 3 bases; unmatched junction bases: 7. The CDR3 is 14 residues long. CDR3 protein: CASSGPGQNYEQYF. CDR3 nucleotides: TGTGCCAGCAGCGGGCCGGGACAGAACTACGAGCAGTACTTC.

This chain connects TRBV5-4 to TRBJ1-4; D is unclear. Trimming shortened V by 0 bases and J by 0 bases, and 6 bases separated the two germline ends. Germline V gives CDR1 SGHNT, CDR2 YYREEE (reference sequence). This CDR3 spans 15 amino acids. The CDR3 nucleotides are TGTGCCAGCAGCTTGGCCGGGACAACTAATGAAAAACTGTTTTTT. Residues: CASSLAGTTNEKLFF.

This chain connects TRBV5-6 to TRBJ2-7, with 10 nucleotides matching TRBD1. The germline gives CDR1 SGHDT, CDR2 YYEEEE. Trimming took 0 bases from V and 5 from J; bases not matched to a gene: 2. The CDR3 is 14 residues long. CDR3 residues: CASSLGDRGDEQYF. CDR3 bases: TGTGCCAGCAGCTTGGGGGACAGGGGCGACGAGCAGTACTTC.

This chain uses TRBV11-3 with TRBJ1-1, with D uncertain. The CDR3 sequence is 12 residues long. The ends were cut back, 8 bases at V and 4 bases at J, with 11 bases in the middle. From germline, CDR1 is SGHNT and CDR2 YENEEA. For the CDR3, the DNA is TGTGCCAGCGCTTCGGGAATCACTGAAGCTTTCTTT. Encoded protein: CASASGITEAFF.

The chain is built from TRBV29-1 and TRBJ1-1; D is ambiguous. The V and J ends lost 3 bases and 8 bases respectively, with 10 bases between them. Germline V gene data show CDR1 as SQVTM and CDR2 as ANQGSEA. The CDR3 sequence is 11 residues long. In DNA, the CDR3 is TGCAGCGTTGACCTACAACTAGAAGCTTTCTTT. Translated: CSVDLQLEAFF.

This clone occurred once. CDR3 sequence (DNA): TGCAGTGCTAGTGGGGGAGCCTTGACGGGGACCCAGTACTTC. It codes for CSASGGALTGTQYF. The chain links TRBV20-1 to TRBJ2-5; either TRBD1 or TRBD2 may fit D (5 bases each). Trimming removed 3 bases at V and 7 bases at J, with 18 bases between. The CDR3 spans 14 residues. Looked up from germline, CDR1 is DFQATT and CDR2 is SNEGSKA (reference sequence).

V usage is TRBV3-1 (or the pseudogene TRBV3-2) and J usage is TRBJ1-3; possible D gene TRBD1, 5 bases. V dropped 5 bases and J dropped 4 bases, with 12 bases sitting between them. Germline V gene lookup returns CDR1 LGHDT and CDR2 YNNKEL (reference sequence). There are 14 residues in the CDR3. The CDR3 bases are TGTGCCAGCAGCTACAGGAGTCCCGGAAACACCATATATTTT. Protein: CASSYRSPGNTIYF.

Written as DNA, the CDR3 is TGTGCCAGCAGTGACTCGTGGAGCGACAATGAGCAGTTCTTC. It specifies CASSDSWSDNEQFF. The chain is built from TRBV6-4 and TRBJ2-1; no firm D call. V was pared by 0 bases and J by 5 bases, with 8 bases between. CDR3 size: 14 residues. Germline lookup yields CDR1 MRHNA and CDR2 SNTAGT.

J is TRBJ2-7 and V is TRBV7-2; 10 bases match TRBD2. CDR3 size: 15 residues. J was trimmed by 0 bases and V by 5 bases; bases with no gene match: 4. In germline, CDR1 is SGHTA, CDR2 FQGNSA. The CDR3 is CASSITSGASYEQYF. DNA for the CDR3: TGTGCCAGCAGCATCACTAGCGGGGCCTCCTACGAGCAGTACTTC.

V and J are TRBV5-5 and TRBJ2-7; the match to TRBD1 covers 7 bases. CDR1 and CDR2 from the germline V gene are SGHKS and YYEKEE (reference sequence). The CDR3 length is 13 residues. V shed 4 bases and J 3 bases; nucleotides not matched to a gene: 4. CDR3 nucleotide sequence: TGTGCCAGCAGCCCGGGACAGCTCTACGAGCAGTACTTC. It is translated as CASSPGQLYEQYF.

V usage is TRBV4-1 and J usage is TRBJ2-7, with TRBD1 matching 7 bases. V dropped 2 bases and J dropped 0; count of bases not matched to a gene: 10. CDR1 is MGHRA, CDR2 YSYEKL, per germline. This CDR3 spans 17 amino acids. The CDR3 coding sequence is TGCGCCAGCAGCCAATCAACTGGACAGGTCCTCTCCTACGAGCAGTACTTC. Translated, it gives CASSQSTGQVLSYEQYF.

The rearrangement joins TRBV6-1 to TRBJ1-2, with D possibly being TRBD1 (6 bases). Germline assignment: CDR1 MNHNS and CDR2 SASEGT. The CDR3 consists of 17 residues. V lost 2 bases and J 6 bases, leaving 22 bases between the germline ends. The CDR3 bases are TGTGCCAGCAGTGAAACGGCAGGCTACTCGGGGGCAGATGGCTACACCTTC. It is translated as CASSETAGYSGADGYTF.

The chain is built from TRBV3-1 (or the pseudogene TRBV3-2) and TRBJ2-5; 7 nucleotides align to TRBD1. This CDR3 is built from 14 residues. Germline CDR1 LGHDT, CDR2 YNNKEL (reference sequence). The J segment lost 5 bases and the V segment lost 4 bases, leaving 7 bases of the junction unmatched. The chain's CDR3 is CASSPQGLVETQYF. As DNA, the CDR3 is TGTGCCAGCAGCCCACAGGGGTTGGTGGAGACCCAGTACTTC.

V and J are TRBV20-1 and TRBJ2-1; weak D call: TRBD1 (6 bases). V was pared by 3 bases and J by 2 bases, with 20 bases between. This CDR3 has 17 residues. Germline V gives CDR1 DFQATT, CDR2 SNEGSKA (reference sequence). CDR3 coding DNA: TGCAGTGCTAGTCGCAGGGGTGGCAGGGTCCCCTACAATGAGCAGTTCTTC. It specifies CSASRRGGRVPYNEQFF.

The CDR3 sequence is CASSRAWEGQETQYF. CDR3 nucleotides: TGCGCCAGCAGCAGGGCCTGGGAGGGACAAGAGACCCAGTACTTC. The chain has TRBV5-1 and TRBJ2-5; 7 bases fit TRBD2. The CDR3 length is 15 residues. CDR1 is SGHRS, CDR2 YFSETQ, per germline. Germline trimming cut 4 bases from V and 2 bases from J; bases unmatched to any gene: 8.

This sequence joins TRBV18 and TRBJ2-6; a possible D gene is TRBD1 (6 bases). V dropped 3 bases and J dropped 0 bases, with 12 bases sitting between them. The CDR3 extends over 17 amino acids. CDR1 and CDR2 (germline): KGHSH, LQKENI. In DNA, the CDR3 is TGTGCCAGCTCACCCCGGGACACGGGCTCTGGGGCCAACGTCCTGACTTTC. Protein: CASSPRDTGSGANVLTF.

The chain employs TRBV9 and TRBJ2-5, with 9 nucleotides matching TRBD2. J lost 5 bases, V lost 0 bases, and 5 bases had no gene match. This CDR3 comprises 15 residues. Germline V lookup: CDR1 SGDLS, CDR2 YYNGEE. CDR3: CASSVVSGGRETQYF. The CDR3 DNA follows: TGTGCCAGCAGCGTAGTCAGCGGGGGGAGGGAGACCCAGTACTTC. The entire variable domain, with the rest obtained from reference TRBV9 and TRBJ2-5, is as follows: DSGVTQTPKHLITATGQRVTLRCSPRSGDLSVYWYQQSLDQGLQFLIQYYNGEERAKGNILERFSAQQFPDLHSELNLSSLELGDSALYFCASSVVSGGRETQYFGPGTRLLVL.

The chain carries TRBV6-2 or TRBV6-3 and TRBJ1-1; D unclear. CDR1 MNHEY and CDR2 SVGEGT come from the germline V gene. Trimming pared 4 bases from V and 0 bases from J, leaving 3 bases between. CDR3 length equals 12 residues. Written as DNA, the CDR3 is TGTGCCAGCAGTTTTTTGAACACTGAAGCTTTCTTT. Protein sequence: CASSFLNTEAFF.

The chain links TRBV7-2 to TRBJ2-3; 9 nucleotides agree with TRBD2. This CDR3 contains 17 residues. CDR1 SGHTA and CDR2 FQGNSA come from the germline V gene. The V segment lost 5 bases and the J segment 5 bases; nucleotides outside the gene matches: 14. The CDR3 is CASSPRAPSGVQDTQYF. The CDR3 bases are TGTGCCAGCAGCCCTAGGGCTCCTAGCGGGGTTCAAGATACGCAGTATTTT.

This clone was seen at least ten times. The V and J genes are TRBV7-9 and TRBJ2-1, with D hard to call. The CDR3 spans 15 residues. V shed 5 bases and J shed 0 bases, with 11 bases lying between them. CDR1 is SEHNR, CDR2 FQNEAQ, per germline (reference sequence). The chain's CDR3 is CASSPGRSSYNEQFF. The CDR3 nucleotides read TGTGCCAGCAGCCCCGGACGAAGCTCCTACAATGAGCAGTTCTTC.

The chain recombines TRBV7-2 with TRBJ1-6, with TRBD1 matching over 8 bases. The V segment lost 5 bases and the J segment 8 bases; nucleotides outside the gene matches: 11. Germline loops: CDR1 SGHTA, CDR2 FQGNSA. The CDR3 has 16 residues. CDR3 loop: CASSTRTGSGDSPLHF. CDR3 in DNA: TGTGCCAGCAGCACAAGGACAGGGAGCGGGGATTCACCCCTCCACTTT.

CDR3 DNA: TGTGCCCTTCTAGGGTATTTCGGCGATGAGCAGTTCTTC. Protein sequence: CALLGYFGDEQFF. The V gene is TRBV6-5, the J gene TRBJ2-1; D gene unclear. CDR1 and CDR2 (germline): MNHEY, SVGAGI. V lost 11 bases and J 8 bases, leaving 19 bases between the germline ends. The CDR3 spans 13 residues.

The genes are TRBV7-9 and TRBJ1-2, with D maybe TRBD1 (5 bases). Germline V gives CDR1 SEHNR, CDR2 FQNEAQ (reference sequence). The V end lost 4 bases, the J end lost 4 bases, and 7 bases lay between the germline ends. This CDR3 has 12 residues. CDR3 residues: CASSSGLYGYTF. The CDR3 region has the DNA TGTGCCAGCAGCTCGGGGCTCTATGGCTACACCTTC.

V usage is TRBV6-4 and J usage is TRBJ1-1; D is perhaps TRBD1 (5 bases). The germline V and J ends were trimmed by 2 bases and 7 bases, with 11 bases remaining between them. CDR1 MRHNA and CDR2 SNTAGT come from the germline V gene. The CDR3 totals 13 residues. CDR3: CASSDGAENEAFF. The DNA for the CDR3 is TGTGCCAGCAGTGACGGGGCGGAGAATGAAGCTTTCTTT.